This T cell receptor (beta chain) came from a study of metastatic and nonmetastatic thyroid tumors. TCRdb reanalyzed the PCR reads with MiXCR. The sample shows 50,000 or so clones, over 20% of them seen only once. Points from the study as a whole: Reportedly, malignant thyroid tumors had significantly higher TCR beta diversity than benign nodules, in blood and tumor.

Each patient went into thyroid surgery without having received any treatment. With regard to this clone: Antigen specificity is unknown.

The CDR3 spans 14 residues. Germline V gene sequence: CDR1 KGHSH, CDR2 LQKENI. Between the trimmed V and J ends, which lost 4 bases and 7 bases, there was a span of 16 bases. Material for sequencing was blood. The TCR was taken from a male donor with papillary thyroid cancer or a benign thyroid nodule (not recorded which). Some clones in this sample may be carry-over from other donors' samples. The chain combines TRBV18 with TRBJ1-2; D gene ambiguous. CDR3 DNA: TGTGCCAGCTCACAACTAGGTCGGGTTGCTGGCTACACCTTC. Translated: CASSQLGRVAGYTF. The variable domain in full, completed from reference TRBV18 and TRBJ1-2, reads NAGVMQNPRHLVRRRGQEARLRCSPMKGHSHVYWYRQLPEEGLKFMVYLQKENIIDESGMPKERFSAEFPKEGPSILRIQQVVRGDSAAYFCASSQLGRVAGYTFGSGTRLTVV.